This T cell receptor (beta chain) emerged from a study of blood T cells in healthy people across ages. Overall study context: For every two T cells, template switching captured about one barcoded beta molecule.

Alongside a J-beta primer mix, a sample-barcoded 5' primer served in a second PCR lasting roughly 7 to 11 cycles. TCRdb used MiXCR to reprocess the 5' RACE reads, holding one entry per CDR3 protein. This table has 780,000 or so distinct CDR3 sequences, roughly three fifths appearing once. This clonotype was picked up a small number of times. Material for sequencing was blood. The sequence was obtained from a man aged 35 to 55 in good health.

CDR3: CASSLLPSETYNEQYF. The CDR3 coding sequence is TGTGCCAGCAGCTTACTCCCTAGCGAGACCTACAATGAGCAGTACTTC. The V and J genes are TRBV7-6 and TRBJ2-5, with a possible D match to TRBD2 (6 bases). V lost 2 bases, J lost 11 bases, and 24 bases lay in between. Germline CDR1 and CDR2: SGHVS and FNYEAQ. CDR3 length equals 16 residues.